The 4 T cell receptor beta chains below were found in one sample sequenced in a study of cytomegalovirus exposure and HLA in healthy donors. PCR primers comprised 60 Vbeta and 13 Jbeta primers. Generated by immunoSEQ multiplex PCR, the TCRdb table keeps only in-frame clones and is missing some. The sample consists of around 150,000 clones, about 74% of them appearing once. The sample taken for sequencing was PBMCs. These receptors originate from a man aged 25 to 40 in good health and CMV-seronegative.

The rearrangement joins TRBV14 to TRBJ2-7, with 10 nucleotides matching TRBD2. With 1 base clipped from V and 3 bases from J, the junction kept 3 bases outside the gene matches. The CDR3 runs 15 residues. The germline V gene has CDR1 SGHDN and CDR2 FVKESK. This CDR3 reads CASSQVGLANYEQYF. The CDR3 DNA reads as TGTGCCAGCAGCCAAGTGGGACTAGCGAACTACGAGCAGTACTTC.

V gene TRBV29-1 combines with J gene TRBJ2-5, with unresolved D. Looked up from germline, CDR1 is SQVTM and CDR2 is ANQGSEA. V gave up 2 bases and J gave up 0 bases, with 28 bases separating them. This CDR3 is built from 20 residues. The CDR3 sequence is CSVESWFTENPEKYQETQYF. Here the CDR3 DNA reads TGCAGCGTTGAATCTTGGTTCACGGAGAATCCCGAAAAGTACCAAGAGACCCAGTACTTC.

The chain links TRBV27 to TRBJ1-3, with D perhaps TRBD1 (5 bases). CDR1 is MNHEY and CDR2 is SMNVEV in the germline V gene (reference sequence). CDR3 length: 14 amino acids. V lost 9 bases, J lost 0 bases, and 12 bases lay in between. The CDR3 bases are TGTGCCAGACAGGACCTGAGCTCTGGAAACACCATATATTTT. The encoded protein is CARQDLSSGNTIYF.

This clone showed up just a few times. The chain recombines TRBV5-6 with TRBJ2-5, with 10 nucleotides matching TRBD2. The ends lost 2 bases at V and 5 bases at J; junction bases unmatched: 9. The CDR3 contains 16 residues. Germline V lookup: CDR1 SGHDT, CDR2 YYEEEE. CDR3 DNA sequence: TGTGCCAGCAGCTTTTTCGCGGCTAGCGGGAGTGAGACCCAGTACTTC. This encodes CASSFFAASGSETQYF.